This is a list of T cell receptor beta chains from one sample in a study of human T cells and chemical hapten exposure. TCRdb fed the RACE reads into MiXCR, producing one record per CDR3 protein. The sample records about 82,000 distinct CDR3 sequences, about an eighth being singletons. The material was whole blood, obtained in connection with sensitization to the hapten diphenylcyclopropenone (DPC). All receptors come from a woman aged 45-65 years with alopecia areata. Some clones in this sample may be carry-over from other donors' samples. Each CDR3 is given with its conserved first and last residue. Each record gives: J gene, D gene, clone size, V gene, CDR3 DNA, CDR3 protein. A D gene is named only where the DNA matches it firmly. The size of a clone is reported for some rows only, either as once, few or many, or as a class for expanded clones.

>TRBJ2-1|TRBD2|few|TRBV6-6
TGTGCCAGCGACTTGGGGGGGAACTACAATGAGCAGTTCTTC
CASDLGGNYNEQFF
>TRBJ2-3|-|many|TRBV7-3
TGTGCCAGCAGCTTTGACTCCACAGATACGCAGTATTTT
CASSFDSTDTQYF
>TRBJ2-1|TRBD2|few|TRBV3-1
TGTGCCAGCAACCTAGCGGGGGGCACCTACAATGAGCAGTTCTTC
CASNLAGGTYNEQFF
>TRBJ2-5|TRBD2|-|TRBV20-1
TGCAGTGCCCCTTCGGCTAGCGGGAGTGAGACCCAGTACTTC
CSAPSASGSETQYF
>TRBJ2-2|-|few|TRBV12-3/TRBV12-4
TGTGCCAGCAGTTTATCGGTCGGACAGAGAACCGGGGAGCTGTTTTTT
CASSLSVGQRTGELFF
>TRBJ1-2|TRBD1|-|TRBV4-1
TGCGCCAGCAGTTTCGGACAGGGAAACTATGGCTACACCTTC
CASSFGQGNYGYTF
>TRBJ1-2|-|few|TRBV12-3/TRBV12-4
TGTGCCAGCAGTTCTTCATCTAGCTATGGCTACACCTTC
CASSSSSSYGYTF
>TRBJ2-7|-|-|TRBV15
TGTGCCACCAGCAGAGACCCAAATTACGAGCAGTACTTC
CATSRDPNYEQYF
>TRBJ1-1|-|few|TRBV11-2
TGTGCCAGCAGCTCACCGGATCGAAGAGTGAACACTGAAGCTTTCTTT
CASSSPDRRVNTEAFF
>TRBJ2-1|-|many|TRBV7-7
TGTGCTAGCAGCACGGACAGAGGGAATGAGCAGTTCTTC
CASSTDRGNEQFF
>TRBJ1-1|TRBD1|many|TRBV6-6
TGTGCCAGCAGTTCCAGGGGGCGACGGGCGGAGGGAGACACTGAAGCTTTCTTT
CASSSRGRRAEGDTEAFF
>TRBJ2-1|TRBD1|few|TRBV29-1
TGCAGCGCTGGACAGGACTTCTACAATGAGCAGTTCTTC
CSAGQDFYNEQFF
>TRBJ2-7|-|-|TRBV29-1
TGCAGCGTTGAAGATACCCTCTGGCCCTACGAGCAGTACTTC
CSVEDTLWPYEQYF
>TRBJ1-2|TRBD1|-|TRBV29-1
TGCAGCGTTGAAGAGGGACAGGCCTATGGCTACACCTTC
CSVEEGQAYGYTF
>TRBJ1-2|TRBD1|few|TRBV11-3
TGTGCCAGCAGCTTACCATTGGACAGGAGGACCTATGGCTACACCTTC
CASSLPLDRRTYGYTF
>TRBJ2-1|-|few|TRBV12-3/TRBV12-4
TGTGCCAGCAGCCCAGGGACCGATGAGCAGTTCTTC
CASSPGTDEQFF
>TRBJ2-4|-|few|TRBV12-3/TRBV12-4
TGTGCCAGCAGTTTAACAGGGCCCCTAAACATTCAGTACTTC
CASSLTGPLNIQYF
>TRBJ2-1|TRBD2|few|TRBV20-1
TGCAGTGCCAGTCAACTAGCGGGAGTGGGTGAGCAGTTCTTC
CSASQLAGVGEQFF
>TRBJ1-2|-|many|TRBV12-3/TRBV12-4
TGTGCCAGCAGTTTAGATGATGTCGCCTATGGCTACACCTTC
CASSLDDVAYGYTF
>TRBJ1-2|TRBD1|-|TRBV2
TGTGCCAGACGCCCGACAGGGGTCGGCTATGGCTACACCTTC
CARRPTGVGYGYTF
>TRBJ1-4|-|many|TRBV7-6
TGTGCCAGCAGCCTACAGGGTGGTAATGAAAAACTGTTTTTT
CASSLQGGNEKLFF
>TRBJ2-5|TRBD2|-|TRBV6-5
TGTGCCAGCAGGGAGACTAGCGGAAGACAAGAGACCCAGTACTTC
CASRETSGRQETQYF
>TRBJ1-1|-|many|TRBV10-2
TGCGCCAGCAGTGAGGGGGGGGGCAGGCGGAACACTGAAGCTTTCTTT
CASSEGGGRRNTEAFF
>TRBJ1-2|-|-|TRBV3-1
TGTGCCAGCAGCCCTTCCCGGGCTTACCCTAACTTTGGCTACACCTTC
CASSPSRAYPNFGYTF
>TRBJ1-1|-|few|TRBV19
TGTGCCAGTAGAGAGACAGGTCAGAACACTGAAGCTTTCTTT
CASRETGQNTEAFF
>TRBJ1-1|TRBD1|many|TRBV7-6
TGTGCCAGCAGCGTATCTACAGGGGGTAGCCTTCCTACCGAAGCTTTCTTT
CASSVSTGGSLPTEAFF
>TRBJ1-2|-|-|TRBV20-1
TGCAGTGCTAGAGCAACCGGGAACTATGGCTACACCTTC
CSARATGNYGYTF
>TRBJ2-7|TRBD2|few|TRBV5-1
TGCGCCAGCAGCTCACTGCGACTAGCGGGAGGGCCAAACGAGCAGTACTTC
CASSSLRLAGGPNEQYF
>TRBJ2-1|TRBD2|few|TRBV5-1
TGCGCCAGCAGCTTGAGGACTAGCTGGAATGAGCAGTTCTTC
CASSLRTSWNEQFF
>TRBJ1-3|-|many|TRBV2
TGTGCCAGCAGTGAGGAAATTGGGGTCGGAAACACCATATATTTT
CASSEEIGVGNTIYF
>TRBJ2-3|-|-|TRBV3-1
TGTGCCAGCAGCCAAGGGGGACGGGACGGCACAGATACGCAGTATTTT
CASSQGGRDGTDTQYF
>TRBJ1-1|TRBD1|few|TRBV29-1
TGCAGCGTCTCAACAGGGGGCCTCACTGAAGCTTTCTTT
CSVSTGGLTEAFF
>TRBJ2-6|-|many|TRBV18
TGTGCCAGCTCACCACCGGGCACCTCTGGGGCCAACGTCCTGACTTTC
CASSPPGTSGANVLTF
>TRBJ1-2|-|-|TRBV18
TGTGCCAGCTCACCACTTCCAGGCGACATTTATGGCTACACCTTC
CASSPLPGDIYGYTF
>TRBJ2-1|-|-|TRBV7-4
TGTGCCAGCAGCTTGGGTGAGCAGTTCTTC
CASSLGEQFF
>TRBJ2-3|TRBD2|-|TRBV11-1
TGTGCCAGCCAGCGCGGGAGGGAAGAGCAGTATTTT
CASQRGREEQYF
>TRBJ1-1|-|many|TRBV20-1
TGCAGTGCTAGGACCCTGATTGGATTCCAGAACACTGAAGCTTTCTTT
CSARTLIGFQNTEAFF
>TRBJ1-3|TRBD1|few|TRBV20-1
TGCAGTGCTCCAGGACAGGGAGAGGGAAACACCATATATTTT
CSAPGQGEGNTIYF
>TRBJ1-1|-|-|TRBV2
TGTGCCAGCAGCGTTTACATGAACACTGAAGCTTTCTTT
CASSVYMNTEAFF
>TRBJ2-3|-|many|TRBV2
TGTGCCAGCAGTGAATCCCCCTGGGATACGCAGTATTTT
CASSESPWDTQYF
>TRBJ1-4|-|-|TRBV18
TGTGCCAGCTCACCAGAGCAGCCAGTCGCAACTAATGAAAAACTGTTTTTT
CASSPEQPVATNEKLFF
>TRBJ2-4|TRBD1|few|TRBV2
TGTGCCAGCAGTGGATACAGGGGTCGGGACAAAAACATTCAGTACTTC
CASSGYRGRDKNIQYF
>TRBJ1-4|TRBD1|-|TRBV20-1
TGCAGTGCAATGCGTCCCGGGACAGTTAATGAAAAACTGTTTTTT
CSAMRPGTVNEKLFF